These 5 T cell receptor beta chains were sequenced from one sample in a study of T-cell reconstitution after alpha-beta-depleted transplantation in children. The TCRbeta library was prepared with unique molecular identifiers. TCRdb independently ran MiXCR on the PCR reads; one entry per CDR3 protein. The sample has approximately 500,000 distinct CDR3 sequences; 20% to 30% are singletons. The input for sequencing was PBMCs, taken before TCRalphabeta/CD19-depleted stem cell transplant. Receptors were obtained from a boy less than two years old with Wiskott-Aldrich syndrome, due to receive a stem cell transplant.

This clonotype was observed a handful of times. The J gene is TRBJ1-1, the V gene TRBV27; a possible D gene is TRBD1 (5 bases). The CDR3 is 15 residues long. Germline CDR1 is MNHEY and CDR2 is SMNVEV (reference sequence). Between the trimmed V and J ends, which lost 0 bases and 4 bases, there was a span of 12 bases. The CDR3 protein is CASSLSSGGATEAFF. The DNA for the CDR3 is TGTGCCAGCAGTTTATCTTCCGGAGGGGCCACTGAAGCTTTCTTT.

This clonotype has only a few counts. The chain joins TRBV5-1 to TRBJ2-5; 8 nucleotides align to TRBD2. Germline CDR1 is SGHRS and CDR2 is YFSETQ. After removal of 2 bases from V and 2 bases from J, the junction contained 5 bases not matched to a gene. The CDR3 spans 15 residues. CDR3 sequence (DNA): TGCGCCAGCAGCTTAGCGGGAGCTCCACAAGAGACCCAGTACTTC. It encodes CASSLAGAPQETQYF.

In its sample, this clonotype was seen a few times. V is TRBV7-3 and J is TRBJ2-1; D may be TRBD1 (5 bases). V was shortened by 5 bases and J by 2 bases, with 16 bases between the two germline ends. This CDR3 spans 16 amino acids. The germline gives CDR1 SGHTA, CDR2 FQGTGA. The CDR3 sequence is CASSPRGQLTYNEQFF. The CDR3 DNA reads TGTGCCAGCAGCCCGAGAGGACAACTTACCTACAATGAGCAGTTCTTC.

This clonotype was found many times. CDR3 nucleotide sequence: TGCAGTGCCACCATACAGGGCCCTAACTATGGCTACACCTTC. Translation: CSATIQGPNYGYTF. The chain employs TRBV20-1 and TRBJ1-2; D is perhaps TRBD1 (6 bases). Germline V gene lookup returns CDR1 DFQATT and CDR2 SNEGSKA (reference sequence). This CDR3 region has 14 residues. V lost 6 bases and J 0 bases, leaving 14 bases between the germline ends.

The V gene is TRBV24-1, the J gene TRBJ1-1, with D tentatively TRBD1 (5 bases). This CDR3 is 11 amino acids long. CDR1 KGHDR and CDR2 SFDVKD come from the germline V gene. Trimming left V 7 bases short and J 6 bases short, with 8 bases between. As DNA, the CDR3 is TGTGCCACCAGGGGGGTCTCTGAAGCTTTCTTT. Translated: CATRGVSEAFF.